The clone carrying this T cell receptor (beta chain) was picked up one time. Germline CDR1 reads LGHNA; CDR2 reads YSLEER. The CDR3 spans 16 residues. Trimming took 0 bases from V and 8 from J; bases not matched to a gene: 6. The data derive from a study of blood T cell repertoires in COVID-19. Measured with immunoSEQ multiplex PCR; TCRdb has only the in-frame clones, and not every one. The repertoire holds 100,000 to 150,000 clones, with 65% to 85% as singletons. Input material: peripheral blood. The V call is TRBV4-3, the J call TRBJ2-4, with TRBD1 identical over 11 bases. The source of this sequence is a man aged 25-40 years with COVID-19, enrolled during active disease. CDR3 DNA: TGCGCCAGCAGCCAAGACGCCGGACAGGGGGCTGACATTCAGTACTTC. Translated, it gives CASSQDAGQGADIQYF.